The entry below describes one T cell receptor beta chain. Its antigen remains unknown. Use of 60 Vbeta and 13 Jbeta primers characterized the PCR. This table comes from immunoSEQ multiplex PCR, and its TCRdb copy is limited to in-frame clones, with some not included. The sample shows over 120,000 clones, around 75% of them seen only once. The data stem from a study of cytomegalovirus exposure and HLA in healthy donors. This CDR3 is built from 17 residues. V lost 0 bases to trimming and J lost 0 bases, with 16 bases between them. Germline CDR1 and CDR2: SGHDT and YYEEEE. Study findings and constraints: There were some public TCRs occurring in many donors, but most TCR sequences were rare. CMV antigen specificity was confirmed in vitro for three CMV-associated chains.

Sequenced: PBMCs. This receptor was taken from a woman in her 30s in good health and CMV-seronegative. The gene calls are TRBV5-6 and TRBJ2-7, with a tentative D call TRBD2 (7 bases). In DNA form, the CDR3 reads TGTGCCAGCAGCTTGGGGGGTCGGGGGGCCCACTCCTACGAGCAGTACTTC. Translation: CASSLGGRGAHSYEQYF.